The rows below give T cell receptor beta chains drawn from one sample of a study of cytomegalovirus exposure and HLA in healthy donors. Sequencing was performed with immunoSEQ multiplex PCR; in TCRdb, only in-frame clones are kept and a portion is missing. The sample lists approximately 190,000 clones, about 77% occurring once. Sequenced input: PBMCs. The receptors originated from a woman in her 30s in good health and CMV-seropositive. Both conserved end residues are part of each CDR3. The D gene is left open where the match is weak. Expanded clones are given a class, and other clones once, few, many or no size at all.

TRBJ2-7	NA	TRBV10-3	TRBD2	CAISTTLAGGYEQYF	TGTGCCATCAGTACTACACTAGCGGGGGGCTACGAGCAGTACTTC
TRBJ2-7	NA	TRBV20-1	NA	CSASGVSEQYF	TGCAGTGCTAGCGGTGTTTCCGAGCAGTACTTC
TRBJ2-7	few	TRBV6-5	TRBD1	CASSYSGQGAYEQYF	TGTGCCAGCAGTTACTCGGGACAGGGGGCCTACGAGCAGTACTTC
TRBJ1-2	once	TRBV7-8	TRBD1	CASSLRGQLYGYTF	TGTGCCAGCAGCTTAAGGGGGCAGTTGTATGGCTACACCTTC
TRBJ2-5	NA	TRBV10-3	TRBD2	CAIRLAGLETQYF	TGTGCCATCAGACTAGCGGGATTAGAGACCCAGTACTTC
TRBJ1-1	NA	TRBV29-1	TRBD1	CSVPGTGYTEAFF	TGCAGCGTTCCCGGGACAGGGTACACTGAAGCTTTCTTT
TRBJ2-1	NA	TRBV14	TRBD2	CASSLNWGGRTNNEQFF	TGTGCCAGCAGCCTTAACTGGGGCGGGAGGACGAACAATGAGCAGTTCTTC
TRBJ2-1	NA	TRBV19	TRBD2	CASSRYARTSGVQEQFF	TGTGCCAGTAGTAGGTATGCCCGGACTAGCGGGGTGCAGGAGCAGTTCTTC
TRBJ2-1	NA	TRBV7-2	TRBD2	CASSTGGEQFF	TGTGCCAGCAGTACGGGGGGGGAGCAGTTCTTC
TRBJ2-5	few	TRBV5-1	NA	CASSFSGAPGVETQYF	TGCGCCAGCAGCTTTAGCGGAGCCCCGGGTGTCGAGACCCAGTACTTC
TRBJ2-5	NA	TRBV23-1	NA	CASSQHELRETQYF	TGCGCCAGCAGTCAACACGAACTGAGGGAGACCCAGTACTTC
TRBJ1-6	NA	TRBV6-5	TRBD1	CASSSRQGMNSPLHF	TGTGCCAGCAGTTCGAGACAGGGGATGAATTCACCCCTCCACTTT
TRBJ1-1	NA	TRBV28	NA	CASSLRQSVRTEAFF	TGTGCCAGCAGTCTCCGACAGTCCGTGAGGACTGAAGCTTTCTTT
TRBJ2-1	NA	TRBV6-1	NA	CASSVWGMSSYVEQFF	TGTGCCAGCAGTGTCTGGGGCATGAGCTCCTACGTTGAGCAGTTCTTC
TRBJ1-3	few	TRBV30	NA	CAWSHGTNPNGDTIYF	TGTGCCTGGAGTCATGGGACAAACCCCAACGGAGACACCATATATTTT
TRBJ1-1	few	TRBV19	NA	CASGGYLNTEAFF	TGTGCCAGTGGTGGTTACTTGAACACTGAAGCTTTCTTT
TRBJ2-2	NA	TRBV5-1	TRBD1	CASSLVEGAYTGELFF	TGCGCCAGCAGCTTGGTAGAGGGGGCTTACACCGGGGAGCTGTTTTTT
TRBJ1-5	NA	TRBV2	NA	CASRVEGMGPQHF	TGTGCCAGCAGGGTGGAGGGGATGGGGCCCCAGCATTTT
TRBJ2-7	few	TRBV28	TRBD1	CASSHLPGQGRGEQYF	TGTGCCAGCAGTCACCTTCCGGGACAGGGGCGCGGCGAGCAGTACTTC
TRBJ1-2	NA	TRBV15	NA	CATSRGSNYGYTF	TGTGCCACCAGCAGAGGCAGTAACTATGGCTACACCTTC
TRBJ2-5	once	TRBV5-1	TRBD1	CASCRDRSETQYF	TGCGCCAGCTGTCGGGACAGGTCGGAGACCCAGTACTTC
TRBJ1-2	NA	TRBV27	NA	CASSLSAGSVSYGYTF	TGTGCCAGCAGTTTATCGGCAGGGTCAGTGAGCTATGGCTACACCTTC
TRBJ1-5	few	TRBV19	NA	CASSIGTEIRNQPQHF	TGTGCCAGTAGTATAGGAACAGAGATCCGCAATCAGCCCCAGCATTTT
TRBJ2-3	NA	TRBV7-8	NA	CASSLDLWDTRTDTQYF	TGTGCCAGCAGCCTCGACCTATGGGACACACGCACAGATACGCAGTATTTT
TRBJ1-5	NA	TRBV6-5	NA	CASSSPEVGNQPQHF	TGTGCCAGCAGTTCTCCGGAGGTTGGTAATCAGCCCCAGCATTTT
TRBJ1-5	NA	TRBV30	TRBD1	CAWSEAPGQGRQPQHF	TGTGCCTGGTCGGAGGCACCCGGACAGGGTAGGCAGCCCCAGCATTTT